The rows below give T cell receptor beta chains drawn from one sample of a study of patients and donors after allogeneic stem cell transplantation. TCRdb analysed the RT-PCR reads with MiXCR anew, one entry per CDR3 protein. Among approximately 210,000 distinct CDR3 sequences listed, around two fifths were seen once. Sequenced: blood, either unsorted or a sorted T cell fraction (not recorded which). The receptors shown here come from a human donor who was either an allogeneic HSCT recipient or a stem cell or donor lymphocyte infusion donor (not recorded which). It is not recorded whose cells these are; they may come from a transplant donor. The CDR3 runs from the conserved cysteine through the conserved F or W. Expanded clones are given a class, and other clones once, few, many or no size at all.

TRBJ2-1,17,TRBV3-1,.,CASSRELTSPTDNEQFF
TRBJ1-1,14,TRBV9,.,CASSVAGRNTEAFF
TRBJ1-1,17,TRBV28,.,CASRHSGGRWVYTEAFF
TRBJ1-1,17,TRBV7-3,.,CASSPGLTTDENTEAFF
TRBJ1-1,14,TRBV12-3/TRBV12-4,few,CASSFSGRGTEAFF
TRBJ2-7,15,TRBV6-2/TRBV6-3,.,CASSYYGRASGEQYF
TRBJ2-1,14,TRBV5-1,.,CASSPGTVSNEQFF
TRBJ2-3,13,TRBV5-1,.,CASSLARGDTQYF
TRBJ2-3,12,TRBV7-2,.,CASSLSERTQYF
TRBJ2-5,13,TRBV9,.,CASSVDLQETQYF